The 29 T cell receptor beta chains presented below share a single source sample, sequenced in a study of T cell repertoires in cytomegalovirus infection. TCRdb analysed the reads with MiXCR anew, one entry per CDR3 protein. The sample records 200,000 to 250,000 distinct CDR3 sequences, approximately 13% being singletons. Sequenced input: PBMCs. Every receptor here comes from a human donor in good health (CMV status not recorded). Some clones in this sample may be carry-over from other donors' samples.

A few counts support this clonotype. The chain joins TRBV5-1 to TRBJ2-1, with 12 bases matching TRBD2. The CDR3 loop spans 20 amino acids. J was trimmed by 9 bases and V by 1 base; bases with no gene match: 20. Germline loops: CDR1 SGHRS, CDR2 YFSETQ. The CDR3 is CASSLRLTQGTSGRIPEQFF. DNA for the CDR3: TGCGCCAGCAGCTTGCGATTGACACAGGGTACTAGCGGGAGGATTCCTGAGCAGTTCTTC.

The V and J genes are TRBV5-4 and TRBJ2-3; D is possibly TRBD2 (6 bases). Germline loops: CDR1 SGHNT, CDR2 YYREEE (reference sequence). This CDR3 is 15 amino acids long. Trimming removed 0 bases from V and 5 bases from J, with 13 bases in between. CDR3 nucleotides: TGTGCCAGCAGCTTGGTGCGGGGTGGGGGAGATACGCAGTATTTT. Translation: CASSLVRGGGDTQYF.

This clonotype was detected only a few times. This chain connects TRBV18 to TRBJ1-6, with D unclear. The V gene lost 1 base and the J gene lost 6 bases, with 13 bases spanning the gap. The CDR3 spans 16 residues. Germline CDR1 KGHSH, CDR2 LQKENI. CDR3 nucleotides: TGTGCCAGCTCACCACAGCTCGCCGGAACTAATTCACCCCTCCACTTT. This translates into CASSPQLAGTNSPLHF.

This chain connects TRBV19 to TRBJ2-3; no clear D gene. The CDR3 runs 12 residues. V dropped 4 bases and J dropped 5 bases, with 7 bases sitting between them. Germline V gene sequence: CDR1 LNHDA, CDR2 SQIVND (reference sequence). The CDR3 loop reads CASSTSGDTQYF. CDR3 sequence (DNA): TGTGCCAGTAGTACCTCCGGAGATACGCAGTATTTT.

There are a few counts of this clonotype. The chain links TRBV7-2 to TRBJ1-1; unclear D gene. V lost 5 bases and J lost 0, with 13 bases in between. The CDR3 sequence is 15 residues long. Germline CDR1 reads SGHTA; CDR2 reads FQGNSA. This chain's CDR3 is CASSLGLGLNTEAFF. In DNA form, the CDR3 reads TGTGCCAGCAGCCTCGGACTAGGCTTGAACACTGAAGCTTTCTTT.

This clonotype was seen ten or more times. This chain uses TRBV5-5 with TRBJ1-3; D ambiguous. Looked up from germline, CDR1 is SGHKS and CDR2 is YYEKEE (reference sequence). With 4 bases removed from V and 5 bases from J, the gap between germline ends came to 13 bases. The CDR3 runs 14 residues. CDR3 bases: TGTGCCAGCAGCCCCTTGTTGGCTCGAAACACCATATATTTT. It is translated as CASSPLLARNTIYF.

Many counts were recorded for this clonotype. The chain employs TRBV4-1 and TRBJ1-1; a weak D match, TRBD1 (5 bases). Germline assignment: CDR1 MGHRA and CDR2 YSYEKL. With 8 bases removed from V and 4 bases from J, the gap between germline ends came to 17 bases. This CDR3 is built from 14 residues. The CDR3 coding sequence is TGCGCCAGCTCGGAAGCCCAGGGCACCACTGAAGCTTTCTTT. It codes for CASSEAQGTTEAFF.

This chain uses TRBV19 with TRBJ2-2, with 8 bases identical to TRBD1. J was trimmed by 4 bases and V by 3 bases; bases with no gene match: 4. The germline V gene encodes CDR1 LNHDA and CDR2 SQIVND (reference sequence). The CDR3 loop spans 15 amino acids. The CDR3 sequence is CASSIRGPGTGELFF. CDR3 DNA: TGTGCCAGTAGTATCAGGGGGCCGGGCACCGGGGAGCTGTTTTTT.

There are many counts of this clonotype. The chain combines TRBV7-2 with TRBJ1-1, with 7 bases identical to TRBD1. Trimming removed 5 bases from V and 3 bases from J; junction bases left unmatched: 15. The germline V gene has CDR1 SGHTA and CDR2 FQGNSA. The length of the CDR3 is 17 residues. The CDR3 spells CASSLSGAGGWYTEAFF. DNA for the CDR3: TGTGCCAGCAGCCTTAGTGGGGCAGGGGGGTGGTACACTGAAGCTTTCTTT.

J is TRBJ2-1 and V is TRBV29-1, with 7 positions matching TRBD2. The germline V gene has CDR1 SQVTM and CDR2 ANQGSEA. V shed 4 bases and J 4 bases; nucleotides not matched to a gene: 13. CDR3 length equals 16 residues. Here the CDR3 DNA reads TGCAGCGTTGCCTCCGCGGCTAGCGGACGATACAATGAGCAGTTCTTC. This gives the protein CSVASAASGRYNEQFF.

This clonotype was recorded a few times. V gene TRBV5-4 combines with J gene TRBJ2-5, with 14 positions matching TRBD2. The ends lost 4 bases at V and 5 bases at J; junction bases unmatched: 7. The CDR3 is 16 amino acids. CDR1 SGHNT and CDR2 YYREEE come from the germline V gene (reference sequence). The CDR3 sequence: CASSPGTSGRGETQYF. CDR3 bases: TGTGCCAGCAGCCCGGGGACTAGCGGGAGAGGGGAGACCCAGTACTTC.

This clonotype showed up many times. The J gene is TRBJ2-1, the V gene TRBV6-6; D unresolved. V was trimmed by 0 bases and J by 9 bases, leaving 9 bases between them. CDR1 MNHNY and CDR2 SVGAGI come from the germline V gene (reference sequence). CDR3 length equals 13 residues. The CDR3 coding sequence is TGTGCCAGCAGTTACTCCACGGTGGGTGAGCAGTTCTTC. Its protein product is CASSYSTVGEQFF.

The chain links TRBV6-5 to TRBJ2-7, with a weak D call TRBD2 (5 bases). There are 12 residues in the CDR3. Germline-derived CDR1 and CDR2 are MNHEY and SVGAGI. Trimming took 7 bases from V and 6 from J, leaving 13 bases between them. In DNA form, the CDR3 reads TGTGCCAGCACTCGGGGTTTCGGCGAGCAGTACTTC. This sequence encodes CASTRGFGEQYF.

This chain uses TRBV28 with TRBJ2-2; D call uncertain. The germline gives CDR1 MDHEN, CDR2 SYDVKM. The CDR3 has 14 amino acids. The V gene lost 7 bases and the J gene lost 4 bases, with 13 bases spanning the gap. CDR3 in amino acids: CASTMDGFTGELFF. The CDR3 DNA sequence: TGTGCCAGCACCATGGACGGTTTCACCGGGGAGCTGTTTTTT.

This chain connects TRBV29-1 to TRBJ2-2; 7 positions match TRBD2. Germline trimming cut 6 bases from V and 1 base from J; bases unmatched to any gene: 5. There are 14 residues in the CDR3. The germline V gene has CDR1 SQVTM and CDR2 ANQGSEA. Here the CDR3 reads CSVPGTMNTGELFF. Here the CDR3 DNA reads TGCAGCGTCCCCGGGACTATGAACACCGGGGAGCTGTTTTTT.

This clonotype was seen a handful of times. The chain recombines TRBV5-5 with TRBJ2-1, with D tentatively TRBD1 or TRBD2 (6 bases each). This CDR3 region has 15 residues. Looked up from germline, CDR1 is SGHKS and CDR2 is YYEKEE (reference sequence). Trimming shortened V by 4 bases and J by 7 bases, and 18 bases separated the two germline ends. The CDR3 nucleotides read TGTGCCAGCAGCCCCACGGGGGCGAATAGAAATGAGCAGTTCTTC. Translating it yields CASSPTGANRNEQFF.

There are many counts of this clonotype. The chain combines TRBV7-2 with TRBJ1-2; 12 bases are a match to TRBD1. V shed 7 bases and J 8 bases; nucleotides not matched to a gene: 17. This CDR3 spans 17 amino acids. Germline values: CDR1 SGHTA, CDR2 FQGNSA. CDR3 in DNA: TGTGCCAGCACCCCGTGGGGACAGGGGGCGCAGGGGGGCGGCTACACCTTC. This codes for CASTPWGQGAQGGGYTF.

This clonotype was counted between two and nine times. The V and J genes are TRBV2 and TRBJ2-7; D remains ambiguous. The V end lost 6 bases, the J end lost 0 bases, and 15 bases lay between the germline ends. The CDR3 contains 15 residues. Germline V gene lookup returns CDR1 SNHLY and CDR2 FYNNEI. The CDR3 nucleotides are TGTGCCAGCAGGGACCTAGGAGTCCTCTCCTACGAGCAGTACTTC. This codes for CASRDLGVLSYEQYF.

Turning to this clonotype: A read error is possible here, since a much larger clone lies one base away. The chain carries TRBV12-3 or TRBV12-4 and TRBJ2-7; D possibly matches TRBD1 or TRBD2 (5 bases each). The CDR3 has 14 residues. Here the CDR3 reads CASRGTTSSYEQNF. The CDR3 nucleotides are TGTGCCAGCAGGGGGACGACAAGCTCCTACGAGCAGAACTTC.

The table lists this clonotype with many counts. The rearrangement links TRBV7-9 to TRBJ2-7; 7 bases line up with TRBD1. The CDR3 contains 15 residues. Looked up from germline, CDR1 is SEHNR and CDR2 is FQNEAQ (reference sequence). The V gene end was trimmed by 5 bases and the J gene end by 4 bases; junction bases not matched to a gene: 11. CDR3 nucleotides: TGTGCCAGCAGCCTCACCGGGACAGCCCTTTACGAGCAGTACTTC. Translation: CASSLTGTALYEQYF.

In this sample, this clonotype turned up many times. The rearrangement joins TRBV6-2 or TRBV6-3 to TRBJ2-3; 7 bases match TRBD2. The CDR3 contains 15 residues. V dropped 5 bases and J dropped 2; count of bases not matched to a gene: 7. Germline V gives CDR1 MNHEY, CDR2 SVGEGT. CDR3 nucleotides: TGTGCCAGCAGTCCTGGGGAGGGCTTCACAGATACGCAGTATTTT. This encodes CASSPGEGFTDTQYF.

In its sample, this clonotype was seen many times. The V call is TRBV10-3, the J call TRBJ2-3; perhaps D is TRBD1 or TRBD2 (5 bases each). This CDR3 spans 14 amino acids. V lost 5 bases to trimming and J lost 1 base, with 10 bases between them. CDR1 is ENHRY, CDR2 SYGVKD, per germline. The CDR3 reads CAISKGPGTDTQYF. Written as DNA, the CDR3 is TGTGCCATCAGTAAGGGACCGGGCACAGATACGCAGTATTTT.

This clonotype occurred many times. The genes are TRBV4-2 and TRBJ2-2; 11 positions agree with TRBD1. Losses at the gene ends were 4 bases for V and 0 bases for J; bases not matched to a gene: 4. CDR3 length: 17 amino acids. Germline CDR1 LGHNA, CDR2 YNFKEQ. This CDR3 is CASSRGQGAPNTGELFF. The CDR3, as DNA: TGTGCCAGCAGCCGAGGACAGGGGGCACCGAACACCGGGGAGCTGTTTTTT.

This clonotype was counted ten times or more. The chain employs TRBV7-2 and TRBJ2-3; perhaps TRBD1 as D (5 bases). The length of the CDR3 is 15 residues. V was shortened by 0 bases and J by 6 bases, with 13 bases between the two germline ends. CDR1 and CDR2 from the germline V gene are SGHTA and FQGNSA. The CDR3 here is CASSLADTPGDTQYF. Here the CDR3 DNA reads TGTGCCAGCAGCTTAGCGGACACACCTGGGGATACGCAGTATTTT. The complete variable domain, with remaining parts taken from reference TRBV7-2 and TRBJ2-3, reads GAGVSQSPSNKVTEKGKDVELRCDPISGHTALYWYRQSLGQGLEFLIYFQGNSAPDKSGLPSDRFSAERTGGSVSTLTIQRTQQEDSAVYLCASSLADTPGDTQYFGPGTRLTVL.

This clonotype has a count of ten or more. CDR3 coding DNA: TGTGCCAGCAGCAAGACAGGGCACGAGCAGTACTTC. Translation: CASSKTGHEQYF. The rearrangement joins TRBV7-9 to TRBJ2-7; 7 bases are shared with TRBD1. The length of the CDR3 is 12 residues. Trimming removed 5 bases from V and 5 bases from J; junction bases left unmatched: 3. CDR1 is SEHNR and CDR2 is FQNEAQ in the germline V gene (reference sequence). Combining the CDR3 with reference TRBV7-9 and TRBJ2-7 gives the whole variable domain DTGVSQNPRHKITKRGQNVTFRCDPISEHNRLYWYRQTLGQGPEFLTYFQNEAQLEKSRLLSDRFSAERPKGSFSTLEIQRTEQGDSAMYLCASSKTGHEQYFGPGTRLTVT.

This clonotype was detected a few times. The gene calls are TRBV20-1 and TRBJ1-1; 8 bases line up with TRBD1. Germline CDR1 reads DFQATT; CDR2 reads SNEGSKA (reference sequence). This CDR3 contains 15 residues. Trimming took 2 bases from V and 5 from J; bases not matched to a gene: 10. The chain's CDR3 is CSARRLQGARTEAFF. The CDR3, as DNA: TGCAGTGCTAGACGGCTTCAGGGGGCGAGGACTGAAGCTTTCTTT.

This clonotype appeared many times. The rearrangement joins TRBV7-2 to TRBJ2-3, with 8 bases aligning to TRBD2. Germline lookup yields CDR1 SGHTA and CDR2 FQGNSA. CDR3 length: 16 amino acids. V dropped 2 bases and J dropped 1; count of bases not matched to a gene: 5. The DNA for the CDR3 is TGTGCCAGCAGCTTAAAAGCGGGAGCCCGCACAGATACGCAGTATTTT. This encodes CASSLKAGARTDTQYF.

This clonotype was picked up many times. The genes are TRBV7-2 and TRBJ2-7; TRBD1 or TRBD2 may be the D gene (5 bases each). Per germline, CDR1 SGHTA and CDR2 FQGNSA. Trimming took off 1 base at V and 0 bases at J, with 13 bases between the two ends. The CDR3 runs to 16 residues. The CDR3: CASSLEGTVSSYEQYF. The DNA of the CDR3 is TGTGCCAGCAGCTTAGAAGGGACCGTGAGCTCCTACGAGCAGTACTTC. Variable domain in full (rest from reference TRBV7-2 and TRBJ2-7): GAGVSQSPSNKVTEKGKDVELRCDPISGHTALYWYRQSLGQGLEFLIYFQGNSAPDKSGLPSDRFSAERTGGSVSTLTIQRTQQEDSAVYLCASSLEGTVSSYEQYFGPGTRLTVT.

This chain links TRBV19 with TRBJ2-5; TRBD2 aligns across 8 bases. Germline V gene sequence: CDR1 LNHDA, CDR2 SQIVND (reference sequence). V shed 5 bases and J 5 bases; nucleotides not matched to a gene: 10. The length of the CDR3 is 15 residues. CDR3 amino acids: CASSGIAGIEETQYF. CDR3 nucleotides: TGTGCCAGTAGTGGGATAGCGGGAATCGAGGAGACCCAGTACTTC.